This T cell receptor beta chain is drawn from a study of a mutant IDH1 vaccine in newly diagnosed glioma (TCRdb year 2021). Looking at the study overall: Vaccination started 4-6 weeks after radiotherapy alone, or was given together with temozolomide cycles in the groups whose treatment included chemotherapy. Of the 32 patients who were treated, around 62% were male and roughly 38% were female, and the mean age was around 40 years. Prior to enrollment, patients had been given standard therapy consisting of radiotherapy alone, temozolomide alone, or radiochemotherapy with temozolomide, with the combination given to most patients. Visit V12 was the week-35 safety follow-up and visit V13 was the week-47 end of study. Six visits were used for peripheral blood collection: V03 (baseline), V05, V07, V10, V12 and V13. For exploratory analyses, longitudinal TCRB deep sequencing was carried out in more than 20 treated patients wherever samples were available.

General study outcomes and caveats: Pseudoprogression appeared unrelated to alterations in the top peripheral T cell clonotypes detected by TCRB sequencing. Immune responses induced by the vaccine were seen in approximately 93% of patients across multiple MHC alleles. Availability determined which PBMC samples were chosen for TCRB deep sequencing. According to the authors, sample limitations meant that analyses of patient blood samples could not be reproduced.

Library construction relied on the immunoSEQ multiplex PCR assay. Following the manufacturer's protocol, the hsTCRB Kit was used to amplify rearranged TCR beta chain sequences. An Illumina MiSeq was used to sequence the TCRB libraries. The authors' pipeline ran thus. Demultiplexing, trimming and gene mapping were performed with the kit vendor's proprietary platform. The table was pulled from immuneACCESS by TCRdb, which kept in-frame rearrangements only. Such tables lose some clones; where checked, under half of the loss comes from unresolved V genes, and the rest has no known cause. V, J and clone size are taken as reported in that table, and D and trimming were inferred from the DNA itself. The sample includes around 60,000 clones, with around 86% observed a single time. The ten largest clones take up about 4% of the sample. The sample's time point label is to be understood as: week 47, end of study. A 20-mer mutant IDH1 peptide at 300 micrograms in Montanide made up each vaccine dose, which was injected subcutaneously together with topical imiquimod. Eight vaccinations were administered to patients in weeks 1, 3, 5, 7, 11, 15, 19 and 23, corresponding to visits V03 through V10. The donors had newly diagnosed IDH1-mutant astrocytomas of WHO grade 3 or 4 that showed loss of nuclear ATRX. The samples were drawn from NOA16, a multicentre, single-arm, open-label phase I trial in Germany that tested a mutant IDH1 peptide vaccine in humans for the first time. Genomic DNA for TCRB sequencing was extracted from EDTA blood using the DNeasy Blood and Tissue Kit.

CDR1 and CDR2, per the germline V gene, are SGHTS and YDEGEE. Including the terminal cysteine and phenylalanine, the CDR3 comprises 13 residues. Here the CDR3 DNA is all that survives: 39 bases in frame from base 1. V is pared back by 4 bases and J by 9 bases, with 17 bases lying between the germline termini. To note about this clone: Which antigen it targets is not known. Within one base of it there is no much larger clone, and no base qualities were kept.

The starting material was PBMCs, obtained from a glioma patient whose treatment included an IDH1 peptide vaccine. The receptor comes from a man aged 25-40 years with glioma. The rearrangement joined TRBV5-8 to TRBJ2-7, with the identity of the D gene unclear. DNA sequence: TGTGCCAGCAGCATCTCCGAAGTGTCGTTGCAGTACTTC. Translated, this is CASSISEVSLQYF.